This T cell receptor beta chain was recorded in a study of blood T cell repertoires in COVID-19. Some clones are missing from TCRdb's copy, which holds only in-frame ones; the method was immunoSEQ multiplex PCR. The repertoire consists of a few hundred thousand clones, with over 75% occurring once and the leading ten covering roughly 10%. Patients of the Seattle cohort, enrolled during active infection, were followed longitudinally. This clonotype was obtained from a woman in her 70s with COVID-19, enrolled during active disease. Material for sequencing was peripheral blood.

Here the CDR3 DNA reads TGTGCCAGCAGCTCCCAGGGCTGGAGCACTGAAGCTTTCTTT. It is translated as CASSSQGWSTEAFF. This rearrangement joins TRBV3-1 (or the pseudogene TRBV3-2) to TRBJ1-1; perhaps TRBD1 as D (5 bases). Germline V gene lookup returns CDR1 LGHDT and CDR2 YNNKEL (reference sequence). This CDR3 contains 14 residues. V lost 5 bases to trimming and J lost 4 bases, with 14 bases between them.